This TCR beta chain was documented in a study of OX40 agonist ivuxolimab in advanced cancers. Study-wide context: Males comprised roughly four fifths of the group, whose mean age was approximately 60 years (range roughly 20 to 85).

By sample fraction, this clone is medium-sized (0.01 to 0.1%). Only in-frame clones appear in the TCRdb table, and some are missing; sequencing was by immunoSEQ multiplex PCR. The top ten hold 20% to 25% of the sample, which has 35,000 to 45,000 clones, over 65% seen once. The CDR3 length is 15 residues. Trimming removed 11 bases at V and 7 bases at J, with 23 bases between. Germline V CDR1 and CDR2: SEHNR, FQNEAQ (reference sequence). The chain is built from TRBV7-9 and TRBJ2-2; D might be TRBD1 (6 bases). The origin of this receptor is an adult with an advanced solid tumor such as melanoma, head and neck, liver or kidney cancer. The sequencing here drew on CD4+ or CD8+ T cells sorted from blood, taken in a trial of the OX40 agonist ivuxolimab. Written as DNA, the CDR3 is TGTGCCCATCCTGCGCAGGGACAAATAAGCGGGGAGCTGTTTTTT. Its translation: CAHPAQGQISGELFF.